Listed below are T cell receptor beta chains from one sample, sequenced in a study of Graves' ophthalmopathy and Graves' hyperthyroidism. TCRdb re-called the multiplex PCR reads through MiXCR, storing one row per CDR3 protein. The table includes fewer than 350,000 distinct CDR3 sequences, about a sixth detected once. The sequenced material came from peripheral blood. The origin of the receptors is an adult man with Graves' ophthalmopathy. The CDR3 runs from the conserved cysteine through the conserved F or W. A D gene is named only where the DNA matches it firmly. Only part of the rows carry a size: once, few, many, or a class if the clone is expanded.

j_call,d_call,clone_size,v_call,cdr3_nt,cdr3_aa
TRBJ2-7,.,many,TRBV7-9,TGTGCCAGCCCATATGATGAGCAGTACTTC,CASPYDEQYF
TRBJ1-2,.,many,TRBV24-1,TGTGCCACCCCCCACGTGGGGCCGGGTAACTATGGCTACACCTTC,CATPHVGPGNYGYTF
TRBJ1-1,.,many,TRBV20-1,TGCAGTGCTAGAGATCGGTCTCGGGGGGGGAACACTGAAGCTTTCTTT,CSARDRSRGGNTEAFF
TRBJ1-5,.,many,TRBV6-5,TGTGCCAGCAGTTATGGGCGACAGGGCAATCAGCCCCAGCATTTT,CASSYGRQGNQPQHF
TRBJ2-6,.,many,TRBV11-2,TGTGCCAGCAGCCCAAGAGACCTTTTGACTTTC,CASSPRDLLTF
TRBJ2-2,.,.,TRBV11-2,TGTGCCAGCATGGGGCTGGCCGCGAACACCGGGGAGCTGTCTTTT,CASMGLAANTGELSF
TRBJ2-7,.,many,TRBV5-1,TGCGCCAGCAGCTTGACAGGGGGGGGCTACGAGCAGTACTTC,CASSLTGGGYEQYF
TRBJ2-5,TRBD1,many,TRBV29-1,TGCAGCGTTGAGCCGACAGGGGCGGGAGAGACCCAGTACTTC,CSVEPTGAGETQYF
TRBJ2-7,TRBD2,many,TRBV29-1,TGCAGCGTTGAATATCGGGGGGGGAGCTCCTACGAGCAGTACTTC,CSVEYRGGSSYEQYF
TRBJ1-6,.,.,TRBV28,TGTGCCAGCAGTTTGTACAATGGCCGCTCACCCCTCCACTTT,CASSLYNGRSPLHF
TRBJ2-4,.,many,TRBV29-1,TGCAGCGTTGTGGCGCAAAACAAAAACATTCAGTACTTC,CSVVAQNKNIQYF
TRBJ2-5,TRBD2,.,TRBV5-1,TGCGCCAGCAGCTTGGGGAAAGCTAGCGGACAGACCCAGTACTTC,CASSLGKASGQTQYF
TRBJ2-5,.,many,TRBV6-1,TGTGCCAGCAGTGACGGCTGGCTCCCGAGAGAGACCCAGTACTTC,CASSDGWLPRETQYF
TRBJ2-5,.,many,TRBV11-2,TGTGCCAGCAGCAGCCCGACGTCCCGGACACGACAAGAGACCCAGTACTTC,CASSSPTSRTRQETQYF
TRBJ2-7,.,many,TRBV2,TGTGCCAGCAGTGAAGCGCTTCAGGGGTTTCGAGAGCAGTACTTC,CASSEALQGFREQYF
TRBJ1-5,TRBD1,many,TRBV5-1,TGCGCCAGCAGCTTACTTCCGGGACAGGGACAGCCCCAGCATTTT,CASSLLPGQGQPQHF
TRBJ2-4,.,many,TRBV12-3/TRBV12-4,TGTGCCAGCAGTTTCCCCGCCCCGGGGAACATTCAGTACTTC,CASSFPAPGNIQYF
TRBJ1-3,.,many,TRBV20-1,TGCAGTGCTAGAAATGGTGGCAGGCTGGACGGAACCATATATTTT,CSARNGGRLDGTIYF
TRBJ2-7,TRBD2,.,TRBV3-1,TGTGCCAGCAGCCTCAGCGGGAAGGGTTACGAGCAGTACTTC,CASSLSGKGYEQYF
TRBJ2-5,.,many,TRBV12-3/TRBV12-4,TGTGCCAGCAGTGCCGGGATATGGGACGCTGAGACCCAGTACTTC,CASSAGIWDAETQYF
TRBJ2-5,.,.,TRBV5-1,TGCGCCAGCAGCTTGATGGGCTCCAGAGAGACCCAGTACTTC,CASSLMGSRETQYF
TRBJ1-5,TRBD1,few,TRBV27,TGTGCCAGCAGATTTGCAGGGGGAGGCGGTCAGCCCCAGCATTTT,CASRFAGGGGQPQHF
TRBJ2-5,.,many,TRBV28,TGTGCCAGCAGATCCAAGTCTTCGGGGGCGATTGGAGAGACCCAGTACTTC,CASRSKSSGAIGETQYF
TRBJ1-6,.,.,TRBV20-1,TGCAGTGCCCGCGCGGGAGGTCCGAATTTTTCACCCCTCCACTTT,CSARAGGPNFSPLHF
TRBJ2-5,.,many,TRBV4-3,TGCGCCAGCAGCCAAGAACCTGGAGAGACCCAGTACTTC,CASSQEPGETQYF
TRBJ2-5,TRBD1,many,TRBV29-1,TGCAGCGTAAATCGACAGGGAGCGGCCCAGTACTTC,CSVNRQGAAQYF
TRBJ1-5,.,many,TRBV20-1,TGCAGTGCTAGAGATCGCAGGGTTAGCAATCAGCCCCAGCATTTT,CSARDRRVSNQPQHF
TRBJ2-2,TRBD2,many,TRBV28,TGTGCCAGCAGTTTATATGCGGGGGACAACACCGGGGAGCTGTTTTTT,CASSLYAGDNTGELFF
TRBJ2-2,.,.,TRBV11-2,TGTGCCAGCAGCGGACTAAGGGAAACCGGGGAGCTGTTTTTT,CASSGLRETGELFF
TRBJ1-2,TRBD1,many,TRBV12-3/TRBV12-4,TGTGCCAGCAGTTCGGACAGGCCGGGAGTGTATGGCTACACCTTC,CASSSDRPGVYGYTF
TRBJ1-2,TRBD1,many,TRBV18,TGTGCCAGCTCACCGCGGGAGGGACAGGTCTATGGCTACACCTTC,CASSPREGQVYGYTF
TRBJ2-7,.,many,TRBV27,TGTGCCAGCAGTACCGACCAAGGGTTTCCCGAGCAGTACTTC,CASSTDQGFPEQYF
TRBJ2-7,.,.,TRBV12-3/TRBV12-4,TGTGCCAGCAGTTCTGGTCAGGGGATTTTTGACGAGCAGTACTTC,CASSSGQGIFDEQYF
TRBJ1-2,.,.,TRBV5-5,TGTGCCAGCAGCTCCGACCCAGGTCTCTATGGCTACACCTTC,CASSSDPGLYGYTF
TRBJ1-2,TRBD1,many,TRBV6-5,TGTGCCAGCACCGGGACAGGGGGATACTATGGCTACACCTTC,CASTGTGGYYGYTF